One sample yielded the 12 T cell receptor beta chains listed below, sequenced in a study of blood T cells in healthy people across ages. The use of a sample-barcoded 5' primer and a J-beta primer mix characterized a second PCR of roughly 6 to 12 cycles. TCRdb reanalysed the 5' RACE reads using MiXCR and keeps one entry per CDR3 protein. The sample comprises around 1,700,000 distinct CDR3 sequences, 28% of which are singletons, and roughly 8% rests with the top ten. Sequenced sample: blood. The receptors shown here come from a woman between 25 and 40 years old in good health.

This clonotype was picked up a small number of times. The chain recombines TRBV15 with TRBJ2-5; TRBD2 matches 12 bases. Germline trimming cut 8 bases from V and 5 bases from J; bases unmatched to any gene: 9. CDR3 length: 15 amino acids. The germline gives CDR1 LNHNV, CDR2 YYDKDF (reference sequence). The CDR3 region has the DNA TGTGCCACCTCGACTAGCGGGGGTCGAGGGGAGACCCAGTACTTC. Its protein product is CATSTSGGRGETQYF. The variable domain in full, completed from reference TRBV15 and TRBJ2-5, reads DAMVIQNPRYQVTQFGKPVTLSCSQTLNHNVMYWYQQKSSQAPKLLFHYYDKDFNNEADTPDNFQSRRPNTSFCFLDIRSPGLGDTAMYLCATSTSGGRGETQYFGPGTRLLVL.

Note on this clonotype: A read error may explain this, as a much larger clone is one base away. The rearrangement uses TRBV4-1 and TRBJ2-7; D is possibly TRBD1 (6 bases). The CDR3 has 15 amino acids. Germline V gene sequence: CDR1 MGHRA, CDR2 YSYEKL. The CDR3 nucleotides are TGCGCCAGCGGCCACAGGGTTACGGGGCTCTACGAGCAGTACTTC. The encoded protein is CASGHRVTGLYEQYF.

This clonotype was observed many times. As DNA, the CDR3 is TGTGCCAGCAGTCGGAAAATGGGACAGATGAGTGGCTACACCTTC. Translating gives CASSRKMGQMSGYTF. V gene TRBV12-3 or TRBV12-4 combines with J gene TRBJ1-2; TRBD1 agrees at 7 bases. CDR3 length: 15 residues. The V and J ends lost 5 bases and 7 bases, in that order; junction bases with no gene match: 13.

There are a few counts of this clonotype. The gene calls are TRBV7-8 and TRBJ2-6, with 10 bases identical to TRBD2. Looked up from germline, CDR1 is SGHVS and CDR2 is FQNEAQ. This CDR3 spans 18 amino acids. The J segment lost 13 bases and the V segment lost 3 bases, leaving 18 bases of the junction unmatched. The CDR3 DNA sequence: TGTGCCAGCAGCTTCCTAGCGGGAGCTACGTACTCTGCGGGAGTCCTGACTTTC. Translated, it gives CASSFLAGATYSAGVLTF.

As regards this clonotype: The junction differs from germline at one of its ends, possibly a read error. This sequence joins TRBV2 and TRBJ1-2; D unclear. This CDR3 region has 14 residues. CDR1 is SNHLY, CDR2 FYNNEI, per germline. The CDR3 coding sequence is TGTGTCAGCAGTGGTGACGGAGCTAACTATGGCTACACCTTC. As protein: CVSSGDGANYGYTF. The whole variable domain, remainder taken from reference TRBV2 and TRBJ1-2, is EPEVTQTPSHQVTQMGQEVILRCVPISNHLYFYWYRQILGQKVEFLVSFYNNEISEKSEIFDDQFSVERPDGSNFTLKIRSTKLEDSAMYFCVSSGDGANYGYTFGSGTRLTVV.

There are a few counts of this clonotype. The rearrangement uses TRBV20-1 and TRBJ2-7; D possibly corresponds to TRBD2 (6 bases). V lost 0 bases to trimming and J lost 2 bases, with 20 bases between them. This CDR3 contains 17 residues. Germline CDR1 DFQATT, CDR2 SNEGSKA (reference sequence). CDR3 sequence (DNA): TGCAGTGCTAGAGATTCAAGCGCCCGGGGGTCAACCTACGAGCAGTACTTC. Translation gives CSARDSSARGSTYEQYF.

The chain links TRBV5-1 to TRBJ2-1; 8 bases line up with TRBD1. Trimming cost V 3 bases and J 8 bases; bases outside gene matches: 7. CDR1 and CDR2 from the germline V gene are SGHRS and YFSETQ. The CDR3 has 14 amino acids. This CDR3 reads CASSSGQGADEQFF. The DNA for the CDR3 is TGCGCCAGCAGCTCCGGACAGGGAGCGGATGAGCAGTTCTTC.

The CDR3 here is CASSSRDLTVHEQYF. As DNA, the CDR3 is TGTGCCAGCAGCAGCCGGGACCTAACGGTCCACGAGCAGTACTTC. The chain joins TRBV7-9 to TRBJ2-7; D tentatively fits TRBD1 or TRBD2 (5 bases each). This CDR3 is built from 15 residues. Germline CDR1 and CDR2: SEHNR and FQNEAQ (reference sequence). V gave up 5 bases and J gave up 5 bases, with 19 bases separating them.

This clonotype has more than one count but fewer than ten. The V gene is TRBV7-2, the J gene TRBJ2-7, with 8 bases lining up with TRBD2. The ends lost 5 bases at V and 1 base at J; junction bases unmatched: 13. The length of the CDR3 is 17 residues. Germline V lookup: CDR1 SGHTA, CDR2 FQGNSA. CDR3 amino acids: CASSPRSVAGGSYEQYF. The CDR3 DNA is TGTGCCAGCAGCCCCAGGAGTGTGGCGGGGGGATCCTACGAGCAGTACTTC. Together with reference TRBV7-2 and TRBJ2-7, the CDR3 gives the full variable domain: GAGVSQSPSNKVTEKGKDVELRCDPISGHTALYWYRQSLGQGLEFLIYFQGNSAPDKSGLPSDRFSAERTGGSVSTLTIQRTQQEDSAVYLCASSPRSVAGGSYEQYFGPGTRLTVT.

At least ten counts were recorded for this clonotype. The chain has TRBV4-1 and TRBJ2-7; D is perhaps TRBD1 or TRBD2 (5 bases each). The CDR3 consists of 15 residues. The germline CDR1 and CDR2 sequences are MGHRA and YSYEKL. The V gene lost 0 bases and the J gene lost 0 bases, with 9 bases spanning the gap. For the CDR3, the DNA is TGCGCCAGCAGCCAAGATGAGGGGAGCTCCTACGAGCAGTACTTC. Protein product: CASSQDEGSSYEQYF.

In nucleotides, the CDR3 is TGCAGTGCTAGAAATCCGGGACAGGGGGCAGGGGAGCAGTTCTTC. This codes for CSARNPGQGAGEQFF. This chain links TRBV20-1 with TRBJ2-1; 12 bases are shared with TRBD1. The germline CDR1 and CDR2 sequences are DFQATT and SNEGSKA (reference sequence). The CDR3 loop spans 15 amino acids. J gave up 10 bases and V 2 bases, and 9 bases lay outside the gene matches.

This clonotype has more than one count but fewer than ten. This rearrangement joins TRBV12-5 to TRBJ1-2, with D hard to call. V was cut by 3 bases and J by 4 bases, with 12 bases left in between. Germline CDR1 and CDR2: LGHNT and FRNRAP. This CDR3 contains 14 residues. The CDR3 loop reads CASGFDISAYGYTF. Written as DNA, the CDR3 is TGTGCTAGTGGTTTCGACATTTCGGCCTATGGCTACACCTTC.